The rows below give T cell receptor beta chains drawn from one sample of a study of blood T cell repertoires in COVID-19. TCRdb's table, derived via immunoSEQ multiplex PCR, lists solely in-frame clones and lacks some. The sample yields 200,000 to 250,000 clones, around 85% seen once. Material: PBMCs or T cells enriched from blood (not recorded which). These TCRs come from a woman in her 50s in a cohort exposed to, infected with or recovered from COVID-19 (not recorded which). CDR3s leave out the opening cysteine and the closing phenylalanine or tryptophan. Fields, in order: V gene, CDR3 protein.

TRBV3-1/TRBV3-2	ASSSTSLYEQF
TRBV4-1	ASSQVVSVEKLF
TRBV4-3	ASSQGPSGGAVETQY
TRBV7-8	ASSLAGTGVHGYT
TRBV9	ASSASTGGAGGALSLH
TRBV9	ASSAAGQGGYGYT
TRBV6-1	ASSEAVTGGDGYT
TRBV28	ASSVNGGSYGYT
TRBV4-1	ASSHQWSQGIGELF
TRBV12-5	ASGLTRTGATNTGELF
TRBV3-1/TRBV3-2	ASSQGGPLGEKLF
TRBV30	AWEGKTQGAGEKLF
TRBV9	ASSVAQYTDTQY
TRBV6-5	ASSSRSSNQPQH
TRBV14	ASSPYYTEAF
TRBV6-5	ASTPVGGGFLGYT
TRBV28	ASRGGPNYNEQF
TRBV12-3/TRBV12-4	ASSFYGLEQY
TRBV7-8	ASSMRTGQGAKQPQH
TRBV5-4	ASSLAYSSTLNTGELF
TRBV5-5	ASSLRTDNSPLH
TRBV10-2	ASSNRGFYGYT
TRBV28	ASSLGRTTNEKLF
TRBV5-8	ASSRTRTPVGNQPQH
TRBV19	ASSIDLGQGSHQPQH
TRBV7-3	ASSRTGNTGELF
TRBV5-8	ASSFGQLTGEKLF
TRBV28	AILGREKLF
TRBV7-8	ASSLGRQIMPSEKLF
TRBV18	ASSPQGKAGNTIY
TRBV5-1	ASSGGGRTGELF
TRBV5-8	ASSLFQPGIYGYT
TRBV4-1	ASSRDRVNTEAF
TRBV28	ASSFAGRFSPLH
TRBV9	ASSEGQDRVAF
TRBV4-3	ASSQDWGDSYGYT
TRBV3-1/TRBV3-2	ASSQVSRDRRNTIY
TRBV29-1	SVWPQGLAAYEQF
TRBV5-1	ASSWGGIGDTQY
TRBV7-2	ASSIYNEQF
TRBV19	AARPGGGLTDTQY
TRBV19	ASSRRARQGENEKLF
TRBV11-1	ASSWTGTDTQY
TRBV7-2	ASSSGLAGAPYYNEQF
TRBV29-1	SAGGDRETQY